These 17 T cell receptor beta chains originate from one sample sequenced in a study of T cells in Graves' hyperthyroidism and ophthalmopathy. It was RNA transcripts that yielded the amplified TCR beta CDR3 regions. Researchers ran a first-round RT-PCR on the TCR CDR3 using the HTBI primer set. From the multiplex PCR reads, TCRdb called clonotypes with MiXCR, one entry per CDR3 protein. The sample has more than 550,000 distinct CDR3 sequences, 15% to 20% seen once. The sequenced sample consisted of blood. These receptors originate from a man in his fifties with Graves' hyperthyroidism.

This clonotype appeared a few times. The rearrangement joins TRBV20-1 to TRBJ1-1; D not certain. The CDR3 covers 14 residues. The V gene lost 4 bases and the J gene lost 0 bases, with 12 bases spanning the gap. Germline V gives CDR1 DFQATT, CDR2 SNEGSKA (reference sequence). The CDR3 nucleotides read TGCAGTGCTATCGATGTCTTAATGAACACTGAAGCTTTCTTT. It is translated as CSAIDVLMNTEAFF.

This clonotype came up many times. The chain joins TRBV13 to TRBJ2-7; 13 bases align to TRBD2. V lost 6 bases, J lost 3 bases, and 5 bases stayed unmatched. Germline lookup yields CDR1 PRHDT and CDR2 FYEKMQ (reference sequence). This CDR3 is built from 15 residues. The DNA for the CDR3 is TGTGCCAGCAGTTTAAGGACTAGCGGGAGCTACGAGCAGTACTTC. Its protein product is CASSLRTSGSYEQYF.

Comment on this clonotype: At one end, the junction sequence differs from germline, possibly due to a read error. The V gene is TRBV20-1, the J gene TRBJ2-5, with 16 bases fitting TRBD2. The CDR3 covers 15 residues. Germline CDR1 DFQATT, CDR2 SNEGSKA (reference sequence). CDR3: CSARDVTGLAGGGHF. The DNA of the CDR3 is TGCAGTGCTAGAGACGTGACGGGACTAGCGGGAGGGGGTCACTTC.

In its sample, this clonotype was seen many times. This chain links TRBV10-2 with TRBJ2-1; D perhaps matches TRBD1 (6 bases). V lost 5 bases, J lost 5 bases, and 13 bases lay in between. Germline CDR1 and CDR2: WSHSY and SAAADI. The CDR3 has 14 amino acids. CDR3 in amino acids: CASSLLTGDNEQFF. CDR3 DNA: TGCGCCAGCAGTTTATTGACAGGCGACAATGAGCAGTTCTTC.

With regard to this clonotype: A much larger clone sits a single nucleotide away, making a read error possible. The chain carries TRBV12-3 or TRBV12-4 and TRBJ1-5, with TRBD1 as a possible D gene (6 bases). The CDR3 extends over 14 amino acids. V lost 7 bases, J lost 5 bases, and 15 bases lay in between. CDR3 in DNA: TGTGCCAGCATGAAACGCAAGGGGGATCAGCCCCAGCATTTT. Translating it yields CASMKRKGDQPQHF.

This clonotype was observed once. The chain couples TRBV29-1 to TRBJ1-1; D possibly corresponds to TRBD1 (5 bases). CDR3 length: 14 amino acids. The V gene lost 4 bases and the J gene lost 1 base, with 13 bases spanning the gap. The germline gives CDR1 SQVTM, CDR2 ANQGSEA. CDR3 sequence reads: CSVGQGSRNTEAFF. CDR3 bases: TGCAGCGTTGGGCAGGGTTCCAGGAACACTGAAGCTTTCTTT.

This clonotype came up many times. The CDR3 sequence: CASSSGLAEADTQYF. The CDR3 bases are TGTGCCAGCAGCTCGGGACTAGCGGAGGCAGATACGCAGTATTTT. The rearrangement links TRBV11-2 to TRBJ2-3; TRBD2 matches 11 bases. The CDR3 consists of 15 residues. Germline V CDR1 and CDR2: SGHAT, FQNNGV. V lost 4 bases to trimming and J lost 4 bases; unmatched junction nucleotides: 4.

This sequence joins TRBV5-6 and TRBJ2-7, with TRBD2 as a possible D gene (6 bases). The V and J ends lost 4 bases and 2 bases respectively, with 10 bases between them. The V gene's germline CDR1 is SGHDT and CDR2 YYEEEE. CDR3 length: 13 amino acids. The DNA for the CDR3 is TGTGCCAGCAGCGACGGACTACCCTACGAGCAGTACTTC. Its protein is CASSDGLPYEQYF.

This clonotype has just a few counts. The chain uses TRBV14 and TRBJ2-5, with 12 bases aligning to TRBD2. The CDR3 runs to 16 residues. Trimming at V came to 4 bases and at J to 1 base, leaving 4 bases not matched to a gene. Germline-derived CDR1 and CDR2 are SGHDN and FVKESK. The chain's CDR3 is CASSPPSGRVQETQYF. The DNA for the CDR3 is TGTGCCAGCAGCCCTCCTAGCGGGAGGGTCCAAGAGACCCAGTACTTC.

This clonotype was seen more than once but under ten times. The genes are TRBV6-2 or TRBV6-3 and TRBJ1-2; D perhaps matches TRBD1 (6 bases). There are 15 residues in the CDR3. Trimming stripped 7 bases from V and 3 bases from J, with 18 bases between. Germline CDR1 reads MNHEY; CDR2 reads SVGEGT. DNA of the CDR3: TGTGCCAGCATCGGGGCAGGGGAGGAGGACTATGGCTACACCTTC. It yields the protein CASIGAGEEDYGYTF.

This clonotype was seen only a few times. The chain carries TRBV30 and TRBJ2-7; 9 bases map to TRBD2. This CDR3 is built from 16 residues. The V gene's germline CDR1 is GTSNPN and CDR2 SVGIG (reference sequence). Germline trimming cut 5 bases from V and 5 bases from J; bases unmatched to any gene: 16. This chain's CDR3 is CAWDKQLAGRRDEQYF. CDR3 bases: TGTGCCTGGGACAAGCAACTAGCGGGCCGGAGGGACGAGCAGTACTTC.

This clonotype appeared many times. The CDR3 protein is CASSERETSGRNEQFF. In DNA form, the CDR3 reads TGTGCCAGCAGTGAAAGAGAAACTAGCGGGAGAAATGAGCAGTTCTTC. V and J are TRBV2 and TRBJ2-1; 11 bases match TRBD2. With 2 bases clipped from V and 7 bases from J, the junction kept 7 bases outside the gene matches. Germline CDR1 SNHLY, CDR2 FYNNEI. The CDR3 runs 16 residues.

In its sample, this clonotype was seen many times. In DNA, the CDR3 is TGTGCCAGCAGCTTCCAGCTTTTAGCGGGAGGGGTATACAATGAGCAGTTCTTC. It specifies CASSFQLLAGGVYNEQFF. The chain employs TRBV11-2 and TRBJ2-1; 11 positions match TRBD2. Germline lookup yields CDR1 SGHAT and CDR2 FQNNGV. The J segment lost 4 bases and the V segment lost 3 bases, leaving 11 bases of the junction unmatched. CDR3 length equals 18 residues.

The rearrangement links TRBV6-1 to TRBJ1-1; D unresolved. V lost 4 bases to trimming and J lost 7 bases, with 10 bases between them. From germline, CDR1 is MNHNS and CDR2 SASEGT. This CDR3 is built from 12 residues. The CDR3, as DNA: TGTGCCAGCAGTGCAGGAGGGCTTGAAGCTTTCTTT. It specifies CASSAGGLEAFF.

This clonotype was seen repeatedly, ten times or more. In DNA, the CDR3 is TGTGCCATCAGTGGGGCCATGGCCCGGAATAACTATGGCTACACCTTC. It codes for CAISGAMARNNYGYTF. V usage is TRBV10-3 and J usage is TRBJ1-2; D not certain. The length of the CDR3 is 16 residues. The V end lost 4 bases, the J end lost 1 base, and 16 bases lay between the germline ends. Germline-derived CDR1 and CDR2 are ENHRY and SYGVKD.

This clonotype was counted between two and nine times. V gene TRBV7-8 combines with J gene TRBJ1-1; D uncertain. The CDR3 consists of 14 residues. Germline-derived CDR1 and CDR2 are SGHVS and FQNEAQ. The ends were cut back, 7 bases at V and 5 bases at J, with 17 bases in the middle. CDR3 amino acids: CASTTRAGRTEAFF. CDR3 nucleotide sequence: TGTGCCAGCACCACGAGGGCGGGGAGGACTGAAGCTTTCTTT.

This clonotype was counted at least ten times. The chain recombines TRBV20-1 with TRBJ2-5; TRBD1 might be the D (6 bases). The CDR3 extends over 15 amino acids. Germline V CDR1 and CDR2: DFQATT, SNEGSKA (reference sequence). The V end was cut by 0 bases, the J end by 2 bases, with 13 bases between. This CDR3 reads CSARDSDSFQETQYF. The CDR3 nucleotides are TGCAGTGCTAGAGATTCGGACAGCTTTCAAGAGACCCAGTACTTC.